Presented here are 26 T cell receptor beta chains from one specimen sequenced in a study of T-cell reconstitution after alpha-beta-depleted transplantation in children. Construction of the TCRbeta library involved unique molecular identifiers. From the PCR reads, TCRdb called clonotypes with MiXCR, one entry per CDR3 protein. The sample contains around 240,000 distinct CDR3 sequences, 8.2% of which appear only once. The sample in question was PBMCs, mostly from graft donor cells, obtained 180 days after TCRalphabeta/CD19-depleted stem cell transplant. These TCRs come from a male patient aged 5 to 17 who had a stem cell transplant for acute lymphoblastic leukemia, so the T cells may come from the graft donor.

At least ten counts were recorded for this clonotype. The DNA for the CDR3 is TGCGCCAGCAGTGTGGACACTAGGTACCAAGAGACCCAGTACTTC. Amino acids: CASSVDTRYQETQYF. The chain couples TRBV5-1 to TRBJ2-5, with D perhaps given as TRBD1 or TRBD2 (5 bases each). Germline-derived CDR1 and CDR2 are SGHRS and YFSETQ. This CDR3 spans 15 amino acids. The V gene lost 5 bases and the J gene lost 0 bases, with 14 bases spanning the gap.

Concerning this clonotype itself: A read error is possible here, since a much larger clone lies one base away. The CDR3 carries no conserved terminal phenylalanine or tryptophan, so it likely arises from a read error. CDR3 in amino acids: CASSSTGLATEQYI. CDR3 nucleotide sequence: TGTGCCAGCAGCTCAACGGGACTAGCGACCGAGCAGTACATC. The V call is TRBV7-2, the J call TRBJ2-7; 10 nucleotides agree with TRBD2. There are 14 residues in the CDR3. Trimming took 4 bases from V and 6 from J; bases not matched to a gene: 6. Looked up from germline, CDR1 is SGHTA and CDR2 is FQGNSA.

In its sample, this clonotype was seen many times. The chain recombines TRBV12-3 or TRBV12-4 with TRBJ1-3; D remains unclear. The germline V and J ends were trimmed by 7 bases and 2 bases, with 12 bases remaining between them. The CDR3 covers 14 residues. The CDR3 spells CASTTRFTGNTIYF. In nucleotides, the CDR3 is TGTGCCAGCACCACTCGATTCACTGGAAACACCATATATTTT.

This clonotype was found many times. The genes are TRBV7-2 and TRBJ2-3; no definite D call. Deletions cut 6 bases from V and 5 bases from J, with 12 bases between. Germline CDR1 and CDR2: SGHTA and FQGNSA. The CDR3 covers 13 residues. The CDR3 loop is CASSSPVKDTQYF. In DNA form, the CDR3 reads TGTGCCAGCAGTTCTCCCGTTAAAGATACGCAGTATTTT.

This clonotype was picked up many times. J is TRBJ1-2 and V is TRBV4-2; D possibly corresponds to TRBD1 (6 bases). V lost 7 bases to trimming and J lost 1 base, with 22 bases between them. The CDR3 is made up of 17 amino acids. CDR1 is LGHNA and CDR2 is YNFKEQ in the germline V gene. As DNA, the CDR3 is TGTGCCAGCACCACTGGGGGCGCCAGGTACTATAACTATGGCTACACCTTC. Its translation: CASTTGGARYYNYGYTF.

This clonotype was seen many times. A junction end diverges from the germline sequence, so it may reflect a read error. This chain links TRBV19 with TRBJ2-4; D tentatively fits TRBD1 or TRBD2 (5 bases each). The CDR3 contains 16 residues. Germline assignment: CDR1 LNHDA and CDR2 SQIVND (reference sequence). CDR3 DNA sequence: TGTGCCAGTAGCATAGGAGGACACCCCCCACGGAACATTCAGTACTTC. Amino acids: CASSIGGHPPRNIQYF.

Details on this clonotype: A much larger clone is a single base away; this may be a read error. This chain connects TRBV29-1 to TRBJ2-5; 11 bases map to TRBD1. The trim removed 2 bases at V and 1 base at J, leaving 3 bases unmatched. Germline lookup yields CDR1 SQVTM and CDR2 ANQGSEA. The CDR3 has 15 residues. The CDR3 coding sequence is TGCAGCGTTGAACGGACAGGGGGCTGCCAAGAGACCCAGTACTTC. Translating it yields CSVERTGGCQETQYF.

Many counts were recorded for this clonotype. J is TRBJ2-2 and V is TRBV7-8, with TRBD2 identical over 11 bases. The CDR3 loop spans 20 amino acids. V lost 6 bases and J lost 1; bases outside the gene matches: 16. The germline V gene has CDR1 SGHVS and CDR2 FQNEAQ. The CDR3 reads CASRLSGRATSGRNTGELFF. The CDR3 nucleotides read TGTGCCAGCAGACTCTCCGGACGGGCTACTAGCGGGAGGAACACCGGGGAGCTGTTTTTT.

This clonotype was recorded at least ten times. The chain carries TRBV20-1 and TRBJ2-4; no reliable D call. Per the germline V gene, CDR1 is DFQATT and CDR2 is SNEGSKA (reference sequence). This CDR3 contains 15 residues. The V end lost 0 bases, the J end lost 2 bases, and 11 bases lay between the germline ends. CDR3 nucleotides: TGCAGTGCTAGAGATCTAGTTCTAACCAAAAACATTCAGTACTTC. Protein: CSARDLVLTKNIQYF.

With regard to this clonotype: A much larger clone lies one base from this, so it may be a read error. A read error is likely, as this CDR3 ends without the conserved phenylalanine or tryptophan. CDR3 loop: CASIAGPLGETQYL. The CDR3 nucleotides read TGTGCCAGCATCGCGGGCCCCCTTGGAGAGACCCAGTACTTG. The chain recombines TRBV3-1 with TRBJ2-5; possible D gene TRBD2, 5 bases. The CDR3 runs to 14 residues. CDR1 and CDR2 (germline): LGHDT, YNNKEL (reference sequence). V gave up 7 bases and J gave up 4 bases, with 16 bases separating them.

The chain combines TRBV15 with TRBJ2-5; D might be TRBD2 (6 bases). This CDR3 is 16 amino acids long. The V gene lost 3 bases and the J gene lost 1 base, with 15 bases spanning the gap. Germline-derived CDR1 and CDR2 are LNHNV and YYDKDF (reference sequence). Here the CDR3 DNA reads TGTGCCACCAGCAGGGGACTGGGGGACCTCCAAGAGACCCAGTACTTC. It codes for CATSRGLGDLQETQYF.

There are many counts of this clonotype. J is TRBJ2-7 and V is TRBV6-2 or TRBV6-3; D may match TRBD1 or TRBD2 (5 bases each). Germline-derived CDR1 and CDR2 are MNHEY and SVGEGT. V lost 5 bases and J 2 bases, leaving 19 bases between the germline ends. The CDR3 extends over 16 amino acids. The CDR3 DNA is TGTGCCAGCAGTCAACCCCGGGGCAGGGCCGCCTACGAGCAGTACTTC. Protein product: CASSQPRGRAAYEQYF.

In its sample, this clonotype was seen many times. V usage is TRBV6-2 or TRBV6-3 and J usage is TRBJ2-5; D is ambiguous. V was shortened by 2 bases and J by 5 bases, with 9 bases between the two germline ends. CDR1 MNHEY and CDR2 SVGEGT come from the germline V gene. The CDR3 contains 13 residues. The CDR3 DNA follows: TGTGCCAGCAGTTACGGAAGGATGGAGACCCAGTACTTC. Residues: CASSYGRMETQYF.

This clonotype was detected ten times or more. The chain employs TRBV5-1 and TRBJ2-7; D uncertain. The CDR3 is 15 amino acids. The germline gives CDR1 SGHRS, CDR2 YFSETQ. V was cut by 1 base and J by 5 bases, with 16 bases left in between. The CDR3 DNA reads TGCGCCAGCAGCTTGAATGTAGGGTCCGAAAACGAGCAGTACTTC. Encoded protein: CASSLNVGSENEQYF.

In this sample, this clonotype turned up many times. V is TRBV6-5 and J is TRBJ1-4, with D maybe TRBD1 (5 bases). V was cut by 6 bases and J by 8 bases, with 19 bases left in between. The CDR3 contains 15 residues. Looked up from germline, CDR1 is MNHEY and CDR2 is SVGAGI. The CDR3 DNA reads as TGTGCCAGCAGGAGATTTGGGGCAGGAGACGAAAAACTGTTTTTT. Translation gives CASRRFGAGDEKLFF.

This clonotype occurred many times. The chain recombines TRBV5-1 with TRBJ2-4; D call uncertain. The V and J ends lost 0 bases and 8 bases respectively, with 12 bases between them. The CDR3 is made up of 14 amino acids. Germline V gene data show CDR1 as SGHRS and CDR2 as YFSETQ. The CDR3 DNA is TGCGCCAGCAGCTTGGTCCCAGGTTCGGACATTCAGTACTTC. Its protein product is CASSLVPGSDIQYF.

Ten or more counts support this clonotype. The V and J genes are TRBV27 and TRBJ1-1; D gene unclear. Looked up from germline, CDR1 is MNHEY and CDR2 is SMNVEV (reference sequence). The ends were cut back, 0 bases at V and 6 bases at J, with 11 bases in the middle. This CDR3 region has 14 residues. This chain's CDR3 is CASSLSGFSAEAFF. The CDR3 DNA sequence: TGTGCCAGCAGTTTATCAGGGTTTTCAGCTGAAGCTTTCTTT.

This clonotype was found many times. This chain joins TRBV21-1 and TRBJ1-2. TRBV21-1 is a documented pseudogene. This CDR3 contains 11 residues. CDR3 nucleotide sequence: TGTGCCAGCAGCAAAGGGTATGGCTACACCTTC. Amino acid sequence: CASSKGYGYTF.

Turning to this clonotype: A much more abundant neighbour one base away suggests this may be a read error. Since no conserved phenylalanine or tryptophan closes the CDR3, a read error is the likely cause. The DNA is left out, because the CDR3 cannot be placed on it with certainty; the CDR3 is given as TCRdb lists it. This sequence joins TRBV5-4 and TRBJ2-7; the D segment call TRBD2 is taken from the table without a DNA check. With termini counted, the CDR3 has 15 amino acids. Germline loops: CDR1 SGHNT, CDR2 YYREEE (reference sequence). CDR3 region: CASSFGGTSGSIEYC.

This clonotype was picked up many times. CDR3 DNA: TGCGCCAGCAGCCAAGGGCCGGGACTAGCGGGGGAGACCCAGTACTTC. Translation: CASSQGPGLAGETQYF. The chain joins TRBV4-3 to TRBJ2-5; 13 nucleotides line up with TRBD2. Germline loops: CDR1 LGHNA, CDR2 YSLEER. CDR3 length: 16 residues. V lost 1 base, J lost 5 bases, and 4 bases stayed unmatched.

Comment on this clonotype: A much larger clonotype is one base distant, so this may be a read error. V is TRBV3-1 and J is TRBJ1-2; D might be TRBD1 (6 bases). This CDR3 spans 15 amino acids. The germline V gene has CDR1 LGHDT and CDR2 YNNKEL (reference sequence). CDR3 in amino acids: CATSRNLDRKVGYTF. The CDR3 DNA follows: TGTGCCACCAGCCGAAATCTAGACAGGAAGGTTGGCTACACCTTC.

This clonotype appeared many times. The chain recombines TRBV20-1 with TRBJ2-1, with 9 bases identical to TRBD2. The CDR3 sequence is 15 residues long. The germline V gene has CDR1 DFQATT and CDR2 SNEGSKA (reference sequence). After removal of 3 bases from V and 9 bases from J, the junction contained 12 bases not matched to a gene. CDR3 sequence: CSASRGGRAHREQFF. CDR3 DNA sequence: TGCAGTGCTAGTCGAGGCGGGAGGGCCCATCGTGAGCAGTTCTTC.

This clonotype was seen at least ten times. CDR3 coding DNA: TGCGCCAGCAGCTTGGCGGCCGCGGACAATGAGCAGTTCTTC. Residues: CASSLAAADNEQFF. This chain connects TRBV5-1 to TRBJ2-1; D gene unclear. The germline V gene encodes CDR1 SGHRS and CDR2 YFSETQ. CDR3 length: 14 amino acids. The V end was cut by 0 bases, the J end by 5 bases, with 9 bases between.

This clonotype was seen ten or more times. The chain recombines TRBV7-8 with TRBJ1-2; perhaps TRBD1 as D (5 bases). Trimming shortened V by 3 bases and J by 5 bases, and 16 bases separated the two germline ends. CDR1 SGHVS and CDR2 FQNEAQ come from the germline V gene. The CDR3 consists of 15 residues. CDR3 sequence: CASSFGQGSGYGYTF. Written as DNA, the CDR3 is TGTGCCAGCAGCTTTGGGCAGGGTTCAGGGTATGGCTACACCTTC.

This clonotype was recorded at least ten times. The V and J genes are TRBV2 and TRBJ2-5; D not resolved. Germline loops: CDR1 SNHLY, CDR2 FYNNEI. V gave up 6 bases and J gave up 5 bases, with 10 bases separating them. This CDR3 is 12 amino acids long. The CDR3 reads CASRILRETQYF. CDR3 bases: TGTGCCAGCAGAATCCTGAGGGAGACCCAGTACTTC.

This clonotype has only a few counts. V is TRBV5-1 and J is TRBJ2-5, with 8 bases fitting TRBD2. Germline CDR1 and CDR2: SGHRS and YFSETQ. CDR3 length: 14 amino acids. With 2 bases clipped from V and 5 bases from J, the junction kept 5 bases outside the gene matches. CDR3 DNA sequence: TGCGCCAGCAGCTTTAGCGGGGCCTGGGAGACCCAGTACTTC. It encodes CASSFSGAWETQYF.